Below are 31 T cell receptor beta chains sequenced from a single sample in a study of T-cell memory formation after mild COVID-19. MiXCR, run by TCRdb on the 5' RACE reads, gives a single entry per CDR3 protein. Found here are approximately 490,000 distinct CDR3 sequences, roughly 20% of them singletons; the top ten hold roughly an eighth. Sequencing used PBMCs or a T cell subset sorted from them (not recorded which). Every receptor here comes from an adult woman who had mild COVID-19 (a few samples of this study predate the infection). Cell type and time point are not known.

The chain couples TRBV12-3 or TRBV12-4 to TRBJ2-7; possibly TRBD1 or TRBD2 for D (5 bases each). Trimming removed 4 bases at V and 4 bases at J, with 17 bases between. This CDR3 is 15 amino acids long. The CDR3 protein is CASSSGPGRAYEQYF. CDR3 coding DNA: TGTGCCAGCAGTTCGGGACCGGGACGAGCTTACGAGCAGTACTTC.

V gene TRBV19 combines with J gene TRBJ1-1, with unresolved D. The CDR3 spans 14 residues. With 3 bases removed from V and 4 bases from J, the gap between germline ends came to 12 bases. Germline CDR1 reads LNHDA; CDR2 reads SQIVND (reference sequence). In DNA, the CDR3 is TGTGCCAGTAGTATTTCCCAGACGGGCACTGAAGCTTTCTTT. Residues: CASSISQTGTEAFF.

This clonotype showed up just a few times. V usage is TRBV7-8 and J usage is TRBJ1-1, with 7 bases lining up with TRBD1. Germline lookup yields CDR1 SGHVS and CDR2 FQNEAQ. CDR3 length: 15 residues. J gave up 0 bases and V 5 bases, and 6 bases lay outside the gene matches. CDR3: CASSITTGLNTEAFF. CDR3 sequence (DNA): TGTGCCAGCAGCATCACGACAGGGCTGAACACTGAAGCTTTCTTT.

This clonotype was counted between two and nine times. The chain recombines TRBV18 with TRBJ2-7, with D possibly being TRBD1 or TRBD2 (6 bases each). V lost 3 bases and J 6 bases, leaving 12 bases between the germline ends. The CDR3 spans 13 residues. Germline lookup yields CDR1 KGHSH and CDR2 LQKENI. CDR3 in amino acids: CASSPPEGVEQYF. Here the CDR3 DNA reads TGTGCCAGCTCACCGCCGGAGGGGGTCGAGCAGTACTTC.

This clonotype was seen at least ten times. The chain combines TRBV29-1 with TRBJ2-1, with D perhaps TRBD1 (6 bases). Deletions cut 4 bases from V and 8 bases from J, with 12 bases between. Germline V gives CDR1 SQVTM, CDR2 ANQGSEA. The CDR3 consists of 12 residues. The CDR3 DNA is TGCAGCGTTGCTCAGGGGTGGGATGAGCAGTTCTTC. It translates to CSVAQGWDEQFF.

This sequence joins TRBV7-3 and TRBJ2-3; TRBD2 matches 7 bases. This CDR3 comprises 15 residues. Germline assignment: CDR1 SGHTA and CDR2 FQGTGA. With 5 bases clipped from V and 4 bases from J, the junction kept 9 bases outside the gene matches. The CDR3 sequence is CASSQTAGLSDTQYF. The CDR3 coding sequence is TGTGCCAGCAGCCAGACGGCGGGACTATCAGATACGCAGTATTTT.

V usage is TRBV12-3 or TRBV12-4 and J usage is TRBJ2-1; tentatively, D is TRBD2 (5 bases). This CDR3 has 15 residues. V shed 3 bases and J shed 6 bases, with 15 bases lying between them. The CDR3 coding sequence is TGTGCCAGCAGTTTCAGGTTAGGACTTACCAATGAGCAGTTCTTC. Its translation: CASSFRLGLTNEQFF.

This clonotype was detected only a few times. The genes are TRBV6-6 and TRBJ2-1; 9 nucleotides match TRBD1. Looked up from germline, CDR1 is MNHNY and CDR2 is SVGAGI (reference sequence). V lost 6 bases and J lost 8; bases outside the gene matches: 8. The length of the CDR3 is 14 residues. The CDR3 loop is CASRKQGARDEQFF. Written as DNA, the CDR3 is TGTGCCAGCAGGAAACAGGGGGCTAGGGATGAGCAGTTCTTC.

The rearrangement joins TRBV7-9 to TRBJ2-1; D possibly corresponds to TRBD2 (6 bases). The CDR3 is 15 amino acids. Germline-derived CDR1 and CDR2 are SEHNR and FQNEAQ (reference sequence). V lost 8 bases to trimming and J lost 1 base, with 15 bases between them. The CDR3 nucleotides are TGTGCCAGCTATAGGACTACCCCATCCTACAATGAGCAGTTCTTC. It is translated as CASYRTTPSYNEQFF. Complete variable domain (other parts from reference TRBV7-9 and TRBJ2-1): DTGVSQNPRHKITKRGQNVTFRCDPISEHNRLYWYRQTLGQGPEFLTYFQNEAQLEKSRLLSDRFSAERPKGSFSTLEIQRTEQGDSAMYLCASYRTTPSYNEQFFGPGTRLTVL.

The rearrangement links TRBV4-1 to TRBJ2-7, with a tentative D call TRBD1 (6 bases). The CDR3 spans 17 residues. Trimming pared 0 bases from V and 0 bases from J, leaving 15 bases between. Germline CDR1 reads MGHRA; CDR2 reads YSYEKL. CDR3 bases: TGCGCCAGCAGCCAAGAATGGGGGCCGCCGTACTCCTACGAGCAGTACTTC. Its protein product is CASSQEWGPPYSYEQYF.

The chain links TRBV30 to TRBJ2-7; the D gene could be TRBD1 or TRBD2 (5 bases each). V was pared by 4 bases and J by 4 bases, with 20 bases between. The CDR3 consists of 15 residues. The germline gives CDR1 GTSNPN, CDR2 SVGIG (reference sequence). The CDR3 nucleotides read TGTGCCTGGACAGAGGGCAGGGTAGGGGCGTACGAGCAGTACTTC. Translating it yields CAWTEGRVGAYEQYF.

The table lists this clonotype with a few counts. The rearrangement uses TRBV7-2 and TRBJ2-6; D uncertain. CDR1 and CDR2 (germline): SGHTA, FQGNSA. Trimming shortened V by 3 bases and J by 1 base, and 13 bases separated the two germline ends. This CDR3 has 17 residues. CDR3 nucleotide sequence: TGTGCCAGCAGCTTTAAGTTCCTCGCGTCTGGGGCCAACGTCCTGACTTTC. It codes for CASSFKFLASGANVLTF.

CDR3: CASSLEGVGRETQYF. As DNA, the CDR3 is TGTGCCAGCAGCTTAGAAGGTGTCGGGAGAGAGACCCAGTACTTC. V usage is TRBV11-2 and J usage is TRBJ2-5; D is possibly TRBD2 (6 bases). Between the trimmed V and J ends, which lost 0 bases and 4 bases, there was a span of 12 bases. Per the germline V gene, CDR1 is SGHAT and CDR2 is FQNNGV. The CDR3 length is 15 residues.

The rearrangement uses TRBV3-1 and TRBJ1-1; TRBD1 matches at 10 bases. Germline V CDR1 and CDR2: LGHDT, YNNKEL (reference sequence). This CDR3 comprises 15 residues. Losses at the gene ends were 4 bases for V and 6 bases for J; bases not matched to a gene: 8. CDR3 sequence (DNA): TGTGCCAGCAGCCTCCGGGGGACAGGGGTGGCTGAAGCTTTCTTT. Protein product: CASSLRGTGVAEAFF.

The rearrangement links TRBV11-2 to TRBJ2-3; 10 positions agree with TRBD2. Germline V lookup: CDR1 SGHAT, CDR2 FQNNGV. The CDR3 consists of 16 residues. J lost 7 bases, V lost 4 bases, and 11 bases had no gene match. The CDR3 bases are TGTGCCAGCAGCTCCGGACTAGCGGAACCGAGGAATACGCAGTATTTT. Its translation: CASSSGLAEPRNTQYF.

This chain joins TRBV7-2 and TRBJ2-1; 9 bases are shared with TRBD1. Trimming cost V 4 bases and J 6 bases; bases outside gene matches: 7. CDR3 length: 15 residues. The germline V gene encodes CDR1 SGHTA and CDR2 FQGNSA. CDR3 region: CASSSLGQGINEQFF. The CDR3, as DNA: TGTGCCAGCAGCTCCCTGGGACAGGGTATCAATGAGCAGTTCTTC.

This sequence joins TRBV20-1 and TRBJ2-3; D gene ambiguous. The germline V gene has CDR1 DFQATT and CDR2 SNEGSKA (reference sequence). V dropped 0 bases and J dropped 3 bases, with 4 bases sitting between them. This CDR3 contains 12 residues. The CDR3 region is CSARDETDTQYF. The CDR3 DNA sequence: TGCAGTGCTAGAGATGAAACAGATACGCAGTATTTT.

This clonotype was seen repeatedly, ten times or more. The chain carries TRBV29-1 and TRBJ2-5; D is unresolved. Per germline, CDR1 SQVTM and CDR2 ANQGSEA. Trimming stripped 3 bases from V and 5 bases from J, with 7 bases between. This CDR3 is built from 11 residues. The CDR3 sequence: CSVEEWETQYF. The CDR3 DNA follows: TGCAGCGTTGAGGAATGGGAGACCCAGTACTTC.

This clonotype was seen a handful of times. V usage is TRBV6-5 and J usage is TRBJ2-2; D possibly corresponds to TRBD1 (5 bases). V dropped 8 bases and J dropped 4 bases, with 17 bases sitting between them. Germline loops: CDR1 MNHEY, CDR2 SVGAGI. This CDR3 has 15 amino acids. In DNA, the CDR3 is TGTGCCAGCTCGGGCGGACACGGACCCACCGGGGAGCTGTTTTTT. Amino acid sequence: CASSGGHGPTGELFF.

The chain uses TRBV7-2 and TRBJ1-4, with TRBD1 matching over 11 bases. CDR3 length: 14 amino acids. The germline V gene has CDR1 SGHTA and CDR2 FQGNSA. Germline trimming cut 5 bases from V and 10 bases from J; bases unmatched to any gene: 6. The CDR3 loop is CASSRTGGLRKLFF. In DNA form, the CDR3 reads TGTGCCAGCAGCCGGACAGGGGGCCTTCGAAAACTGTTTTTT.

In its sample, this clonotype was seen a few times. At one boundary the junction diverges from the germline segment, which might be a read error. J is TRBJ2-3 and V is TRBV7-7; D is unresolved. The germline gives CDR1 SSHAT, CDR2 FNYEAQ (reference sequence). The CDR3 runs to 14 residues. CDR3 region: CASSLLGSADTQYF. In DNA, the CDR3 is TGTGCTAGCAGCTTACTGGGCAGTGCCGATACGCAGTATTTT.

This rearrangement joins TRBV29-1 to TRBJ2-7, with D uncertain. Germline CDR1 SQVTM, CDR2 ANQGSEA. Trimming pared 6 bases from V and 4 bases from J, leaving 16 bases between. The CDR3 is 13 amino acids. As DNA, the CDR3 is TGCAGCGTCCTGAAGGCCAGCAATTACGAGCAGTACTTC. This encodes CSVLKASNYEQYF.

This clonotype was seen a handful of times. The gene calls are TRBV19 and TRBJ2-7; D call uncertain. V was pared by 2 bases and J by 1 base, with 9 bases between. Germline CDR1 is LNHDA and CDR2 is SQIVND (reference sequence). The CDR3 totals 14 residues. The CDR3, as DNA: TGTGCCAGTAGTATACAAACAGATTCCTACGAGCAGTACTTC. Protein product: CASSIQTDSYEQYF.

The V and J genes are TRBV3-1 and TRBJ2-2; possibly TRBD1 or TRBD2 for D (6 bases each). V dropped 8 bases and J dropped 6 bases, with 16 bases sitting between them. The CDR3 extends over 14 amino acids. The V gene's germline CDR1 is LGHDT and CDR2 YNNKEL (reference sequence). CDR3 sequence (DNA): TGTGCCAGCGGAGCCGGGGGCGGCCCCGGGGAGCTGTTTTTT. Its translation: CASGAGGGPGELFF.

The gene calls are TRBV12-3 or TRBV12-4 and TRBJ2-1; no definite D call. V was cut by 3 bases and J by 6 bases, with 3 bases left in between. The CDR3 spans 11 residues. DNA of the CDR3: TGTGCCAGCAGTTTTATCAATGAGCAGTTCTTC. It specifies CASSFINEQFF.

This chain links TRBV18 with TRBJ2-7; no firm D call. Germline CDR1 is KGHSH and CDR2 is LQKENI. V lost 10 bases and J lost 5, with 18 bases in between. CDR3 length equals 13 residues. This CDR3 reads CANEAPGSNEQYF. The CDR3 DNA reads TGTGCCAACGAGGCCCCCGGGTCCAACGAGCAGTACTTC.

This clonotype was observed at least ten times. The rearrangement joins TRBV12-3 or TRBV12-4 to TRBJ2-2, with TRBD2 identical over 11 bases. There are 15 residues in the CDR3. V lost 6 bases to trimming and J lost 2 bases; unmatched junction nucleotides: 2. CDR3 sequence (DNA): TGTGCCAGCAGCACTAGCGGGAGTAACACCGGGGAGCTGTTTTTT. Translated: CASSTSGSNTGELFF.

This chain links TRBV6-5 with TRBJ2-7; possible D gene TRBD2, 6 bases. The CDR3 is 16 amino acids. The germline V and J ends were trimmed by 5 bases and 2 bases, with 19 bases remaining between them. Germline V lookup: CDR1 MNHEY, CDR2 SVGAGI. CDR3 loop: CASSPRPSGPPYEQYF. CDR3 DNA sequence: TGTGCCAGCAGTCCGCGTCCCAGCGGGCCACCCTACGAGCAGTACTTC.

V usage is TRBV6-2 or TRBV6-3 and J usage is TRBJ1-5; the D gene is possibly TRBD1 (5 bases). Per germline, CDR1 MNHEY and CDR2 SVGEGT. The CDR3 length is 15 residues. The V end lost 7 bases, the J end lost 0 bases, and 13 bases lay between the germline ends. As DNA, the CDR3 is TGTGCCAGCACCCCCGAGGGGTCTAGCAATCAGCCCCAGCATTTT. Encoded protein: CASTPEGSSNQPQHF.

This clonotype has ten or more counts. The gene calls are TRBV5-1 and TRBJ1-5, with 8 bases aligning to TRBD1. The CDR3 length is 15 residues. V lost 3 bases and J lost 4; bases outside the gene matches: 6. Germline values: CDR1 SGHRS, CDR2 YFSETQ. In DNA form, the CDR3 reads TGCGCCAGCAGCTCGGATGGACAGGGAAATCAGCCCCAGCATTTT. Its protein is CASSSDGQGNQPQHF.

This clonotype was seen repeatedly, ten times or more. The rearrangement joins TRBV7-2 to TRBJ2-5; 9 nucleotides match TRBD2. The CDR3 runs 15 residues. CDR1 and CDR2 from the germline V gene are SGHTA and FQGNSA. With V trimmed by 4 bases and J by 1 base, 4 bases remained unmatched. This CDR3 is CASSSRGGIQETQYF. CDR3 nucleotides: TGTGCCAGCAGCTCGCGGGGGGGCATCCAAGAGACCCAGTACTTC.